The 13 T cell receptor beta chains listed next were all sequenced from one sample in a study of T cell responses to AZD1222 COVID-19 vaccine. Profiled with immunoSEQ multiplex PCR; TCRdb holds only in-frame clones, not every one. This repertoire shows 120,000 or so clones, 85% to 90% found once; its top ten account for about 29%. Sequencing used peripheral blood, obtained on day 0 of AZD1222 vaccination. These receptor sequences come from an adult in good health.

This clone came up once. The rearrangement joins TRBV9 to TRBJ1-6, with D perhaps matching TRBD1 (5 bases). Germline CDR1 and CDR2: SGDLS and YYNGEE. Trimming took off 0 bases at V and 9 bases at J, with 10 bases between the two ends. The CDR3 consists of 14 residues. DNA of the CDR3: TGTGCCAGCAGCGTAGGTAATCAGGGTTCACCCCTCCACTTT. Its protein is CASSVGNQGSPLHF.

The chain's CDR3 is CASSLGEPAEAFF. DNA for the CDR3: TGCGCCAGCAGCTTGGGTGAACCAGCTGAAGCTTTCTTT. The chain employs TRBV5-1 and TRBJ1-1, with unresolved D. Germline CDR1 SGHRS, CDR2 YFSETQ. CDR3 length: 13 residues. With 0 bases removed from V and 6 bases from J, the gap between germline ends came to 9 bases. The full variable domain, in which reference TRBV5-1 and TRBJ1-1 provide the parts outside the CDR3, is KAGVTQTPRYLIKTRGQQVTLSCSPISGHRSVSWYQQTPGQGLQFLFEYFSETQRNKGNFPGRFSGRQFSNSRSEMNVSTLELGDSALYLCASSLGEPAEAFFGQGTRLTVV.

The chain joins TRBV7-9 to TRBJ1-1; no reliable D call. Trimming stripped 5 bases from V and 1 base from J, with 11 bases between. The CDR3 is 14 residues long. CDR1 and CDR2 (germline): SEHNR, FQNEAQ (reference sequence). CDR3 in DNA: TGTGCCAGCAGCCTCGACGGATCGAACACTGAAGCTTTCTTT. It encodes CASSLDGSNTEAFF.

The V call is TRBV10-2, the J call TRBJ2-1; TRBD2 agrees at 9 bases. V shed 10 bases and J 5 bases; nucleotides not matched to a gene: 9. The CDR3 extends over 14 amino acids. Per the germline V gene, CDR1 is WSHSY and CDR2 is SAAADI. The CDR3 sequence: CATTPRLADNEQFF. CDR3 DNA: TGCGCCACCACGCCCCGACTAGCGGACAATGAGCAGTTCTTC.

The chain employs TRBV10-3 and TRBJ1-4, with 10 positions matching TRBD1. Per the germline V gene, CDR1 is ENHRY and CDR2 is SYGVKD. CDR3 length: 13 amino acids. With 8 bases clipped from V and 6 bases from J, the junction kept 3 bases outside the gene matches. CDR3 loop: CAIGGTGDEKLFF. The CDR3 nucleotides read TGTGCCATCGGAGGGACAGGGGATGAAAAACTGTTTTTT.

This clone appeared once. The chain couples TRBV27 to TRBJ1-5; D is uncertain. The CDR3 totals 15 residues. Trimming removed 2 bases from V and 0 bases from J, with 8 bases in between. Germline CDR1 MNHEY, CDR2 SMNVEV (reference sequence). The chain's CDR3 is CASSLGPYSNQPQHF. For the CDR3, the DNA is TGTGCCAGCAGTTTAGGACCTTATAGCAATCAGCCCCAGCATTTT.

The chain carries TRBV27 and TRBJ1-2, with 8 bases identical to TRBD1. The V and J ends lost 3 bases and 7 bases, in that order; junction bases with no gene match: 7. The CDR3 runs 14 residues. Looked up from germline, CDR1 is MNHEY and CDR2 is SMNVEV (reference sequence). DNA for the CDR3: TGTGCCAGCAGTTTTCAGGACAGGGCGAGTGGCTACACCTTC. Translation: CASSFQDRASGYTF.

The chain uses TRBV27 and TRBJ2-7; TRBD2 agrees at 9 bases. The germline V gene has CDR1 MNHEY and CDR2 SMNVEV (reference sequence). The CDR3 sequence is 14 residues long. V lost 3 bases, J lost 7 bases, and 7 bases stayed unmatched. The CDR3: CASSFTGTSREQYF. The CDR3 nucleotides are TGTGCCAGCAGTTTCACCGGGACTAGCCGGGAGCAGTACTTC.

The rearrangement joins TRBV18 to TRBJ1-4; D is perhaps TRBD1 (5 bases). The CDR3 extends over 13 amino acids. The V gene's germline CDR1 is KGHSH and CDR2 LQKENI. Deletions cut 5 bases from V and 5 bases from J, with 9 bases between. The CDR3 protein is CASSAGLNEKLFF. In nucleotides, the CDR3 is TGTGCCAGCTCAGCAGGGTTAAATGAAAAACTGTTTTTT. Looking up the rest from reference TRBV18 and TRBJ1-4 gives the full variable domain: NAGVMQNPRHLVRRRGQEARLRCSPMKGHSHVYWYRQLPEEGLKFMVYLQKENIIDESGMPKERFSAEFPKEGPSILRIQQVVRGDSAAYFCASSAGLNEKLFFGSGTQLSVL.

This clone has a single count. The chain combines TRBV5-1 with TRBJ2-7, with 11 positions matching TRBD2. Germline values: CDR1 SGHRS, CDR2 YFSETQ. V shed 3 bases and J 0 bases; nucleotides not matched to a gene: 2. CDR3 length equals 15 residues. DNA for the CDR3: TGCGCCAGCAGCTCTAGCGGGAGGAGCTCCTACGAGCAGTACTTC. Translation gives CASSSSGRSSYEQYF. The entire variable domain, with the rest obtained from reference TRBV5-1 and TRBJ2-7, is as follows: KAGVTQTPRYLIKTRGQQVTLSCSPISGHRSVSWYQQTPGQGLQFLFEYFSETQRNKGNFPGRFSGRQFSNSRSEMNVSTLELGDSALYLCASSSSGRSSYEQYFGPGTRLTVT.

This chain joins TRBV9 and TRBJ1-5, with D uncertain. V lost 4 bases to trimming and J lost 1 base, with 9 bases between them. The CDR3 loop spans 14 amino acids. Germline values: CDR1 SGDLS, CDR2 YYNGEE. The CDR3 sequence is CASSPSWSNQPQHF. Written as DNA, the CDR3 is TGTGCCAGCAGCCCCTCTTGGAGCAATCAGCCCCAGCATTTT.

This clone showed up just a few times. The rearrangement links TRBV14 to TRBJ2-5, with 9 bases identical to TRBD1. This CDR3 is built from 15 residues. Germline V gene lookup returns CDR1 SGHDN and CDR2 FVKESK. V lost 3 bases, J lost 3 bases, and 5 bases stayed unmatched. As DNA, the CDR3 is TGTGCCAGCAGCCATGTGACAGGGGGGAAAGAGACCCAGTACTTC. Translation: CASSHVTGGKETQYF.

This chain joins TRBV24-1 and TRBJ2-3; D possibly corresponds to TRBD2 (7 bases). Trimming removed 7 bases at V and 0 bases at J, with 10 bases between. Per the germline V gene, CDR1 is KGHDR and CDR2 is SFDVKD. This CDR3 contains 14 residues. CDR3 nucleotide sequence: TGTGCCACCAGCCGGGGGGCGAGCACAGATACGCAGTATTTT. It is translated as CATSRGASTDTQYF.